One and the same sample provided the 32 T cell receptor beta chains below, sequenced in a study of metastatic and nonmetastatic thyroid tumors. Via MiXCR, TCRdb re-called the PCR reads. Seen here are about 40,000 clones, 11% observed once, and the top ten hold less than 25%. Each patient went into thyroid surgery without having received any treatment. Input material: blood. Source of these receptors: a female donor with papillary thyroid cancer or a benign thyroid nodule (not recorded which). Some clones in this sample may be carry-over from other donors' samples.

This clone has a count of ten or more. V is TRBV6-6 and J is TRBJ1-2; 8 bases agree with TRBD1. The germline CDR1 and CDR2 sequences are MNHNY and SVGAGI (reference sequence). CDR3 length: 15 residues. V shed 2 bases and J 2 bases; nucleotides not matched to a gene: 4. The CDR3 sequence: CASSYPTGVNYGYTF. DNA of the CDR3: TGTGCCAGCAGTTACCCGACAGGGGTCAACTATGGCTACACCTTC.

The table lists this clone with many counts. J is TRBJ2-3 and V is TRBV9; TRBD2 aligns across 7 bases. This CDR3 region has 17 residues. J lost 4 bases, V lost 4 bases, and 15 bases had no gene match. Germline-derived CDR1 and CDR2 are SGDLS and YYNGEE. Written as DNA, the CDR3 is TGTGCCAGCAGCTCCCCTTTTCAGGGAGGGCCCCCAGATACGCAGTATTTT. Encoded protein: CASSSPFQGGPPDTQYF.

This clone has ten or more counts. The chain is built from TRBV5-5 and TRBJ2-3, with 9 bases identical to TRBD1. Trimming at V came to 5 bases and at J to 2 bases, leaving 6 bases not matched to a gene. The CDR3 contains 15 residues. Germline V gene data show CDR1 as SGHKS and CDR2 as YYEKEE (reference sequence). The DNA of the CDR3 is TGTGCCAGCAGTCGAGGGGACAGGGCCACAGATACGCAGTATTTT. This gives the protein CASSRGDRATDTQYF.

There are many counts of this clone. The chain links TRBV7-9 to TRBJ2-1; D is possibly TRBD2 (6 bases). The CDR3 runs 18 residues. The germline V gene encodes CDR1 SEHNR and CDR2 FQNEAQ (reference sequence). The V gene lost 1 base and the J gene lost 3 bases, with 19 bases spanning the gap. The DNA for the CDR3 is TGTGCCAGCAGCTTAGGTACCCCCGGGACTCACCGCTACAATGAGCAGTTCTTC. Translating gives CASSLGTPGTHRYNEQFF.

This clone showed up just a few times. This chain joins TRBV11-1 and TRBJ1-3; 8 positions agree with TRBD1. There are 16 residues in the CDR3. CDR1 SGHAT and CDR2 FQDESV come from the germline V gene (reference sequence). Losses at the gene ends were 7 bases for V and 3 bases for J; bases not matched to a gene: 11. The CDR3 reads CASIRCRGLGGNTIYF. The CDR3 nucleotides are TGTGCCAGCATTCGTTGCAGGGGGCTAGGTGGAAACACCATATATTTT.

The count of this clone is one. Being one base from a much bigger clone, this may be a read error. The chain is built from TRBV7-2 and TRBJ2-5; D is perhaps TRBD2 (6 bases). The CDR3 length is 14 residues. CDR1 and CDR2 (germline): SGHTA, FQGNSA. The V end was cut by 2 bases, the J end by 5 bases, with 12 bases between. The CDR3, as DNA: TGTGCCAGCAGCTTAATTGGAGGGATGGAGACCCAGTACTTC. It is translated as CASSLIGGMETQYF.

This clone was seen repeatedly, ten times or more. V is TRBV11-2 and J is TRBJ1-1; 7 positions match TRBD1. Germline V gives CDR1 SGHAT, CDR2 FQNNGV. V lost 0 bases and J lost 1; bases outside the gene matches: 11. The CDR3 totals 18 residues. The DNA for the CDR3 is TGTGCCAGCAGCTTAGATCGCTTCAGGGGGTCGGGGAACACTGAAGCTTTCTTT. This sequence encodes CASSLDRFRGSGNTEAFF.

The gene calls are TRBV5-1 and TRBJ1-3; D call uncertain. The CDR3 runs 14 residues. V lost 4 bases and J lost 1, with 9 bases in between. CDR1 is SGHRS and CDR2 is YFSETQ in the germline V gene. The CDR3 DNA sequence: TGCGCCAGCAGCCCGGCCGGGTCTGGAAACACCATATATTTT. It encodes CASSPAGSGNTIYF.

This clone was counted at least ten times. This sequence joins TRBV6-2 or TRBV6-3 and TRBJ2-7; D is unresolved. This CDR3 is built from 12 residues. Trimming took off 5 bases at V and 0 bases at J, with 5 bases between the two ends. Germline CDR1 reads MNHEY; CDR2 reads SVGEGT. The CDR3 sequence is CASSLSSYEQYF. CDR3 nucleotide sequence: TGTGCCAGCAGTCTTAGCTCCTACGAGCAGTACTTC.

Turning to this clone: A single base separates this from a much larger clone, so it may be a read error. This chain links TRBV7-9 with TRBJ2-5, with 7 bases matching TRBD1. Germline CDR1 and CDR2: SEHNR and FQNEAQ (reference sequence). The CDR3 has 15 residues. The CDR3 bases are TGTGCCAGCAGCACCTATGGACAGGCCCAAGAGACCAAGTACTTC. Amino acids: CASSTYGQAQETKYF.

Only one count was recorded for this clone. The germline gene is not matched at one end of the junction; a read error may be the cause. The rearrangement links TRBV24-1 to TRBJ2-3; D perhaps matches TRBD2 (6 bases). This CDR3 has 17 amino acids. Germline values: CDR1 KGHDR, CDR2 SFDVKD. The CDR3 DNA reads as TGTGCCACCAATGGGCGGCCTTCACTAGCCGGATCAGATACGCGGTATTTT. Translated: CATNGRPSLAGSDTRYF.

This clone was counted at least ten times. This chain uses TRBV20-1 with TRBJ2-3, with 8 nucleotides matching TRBD2. This CDR3 contains 15 residues. Germline V CDR1 and CDR2: DFQATT, SNEGSKA (reference sequence). The V and J ends lost 4 bases and 4 bases, in that order; junction bases with no gene match: 10. The CDR3 spells CSATPRTSTADTQYF. DNA of the CDR3: TGCAGTGCTACCCCCCGGACTAGCACCGCAGATACGCAGTATTTT.

The sample holds many counts of this clone. The chain has TRBV9 and TRBJ2-2, with a tentative D call TRBD2 (6 bases). The germline gives CDR1 SGDLS, CDR2 YYNGEE. Trimming took 2 bases from V and 4 from J, leaving 15 bases between them. The CDR3 has 16 residues. The CDR3 protein is CASSVGGASLTGELFF. CDR3 DNA: TGTGCCAGCAGCGTCGGCGGGGCGAGCCTCACCGGGGAGCTGTTTTTT.

Concerning this clone itself: Since a much larger clone is just one base distant, this may be a read error. The chain has TRBV5-1 and TRBJ2-5; either TRBD1 or TRBD2 may supply D (5 bases each). V lost 0 bases and J 2 bases, leaving 11 bases between the germline ends. The CDR3 totals 15 residues. CDR1 is SGHRS, CDR2 YFSETQ, per germline. This CDR3 reads CASSLVGTSQETQYF. Here the CDR3 DNA reads TGCGCCAGCAGCTTGGTTGGGACGAGTCAAGAGACCCAGTACTTC.

This clone was found a few times. The V call is TRBV4-1, the J call TRBJ2-7; 7 bases align to TRBD2. Germline CDR1 is MGHRA and CDR2 is YSYEKL. This CDR3 is built from 15 residues. Trimming took 1 base from V and 3 from J; bases not matched to a gene: 6. CDR3 in DNA: TGCGCCAGCAGCCAAGTAATAGGGGAGGGCTACGAGCAGTACTTC. It specifies CASSQVIGEGYEQYF.

Ten or more counts support this clone. The CDR3 carries no conserved terminal phenylalanine or tryptophan, so it likely arises from a read error. The limits of the CDR3 on the DNA are not certain, so only TCRdb's listed CDR3 is given. This chain links TRBV7-3 with TRBJ2-7; the D call TRBD2 from the table was never checked on the DNA. The length of the CDR3 is 9 amino acids, counting both ends. Germline assignment: CDR1 SGHTA and CDR2 FQGTGA. CDR3 amino acids: CASSQGLAG.

The chain carries TRBV7-2 and TRBJ1-6, with D unclear. The CDR3 is 16 residues long. Per germline, CDR1 SGHTA and CDR2 FQGNSA. V lost 2 bases, J lost 9 bases, and 17 bases lay in between. CDR3 bases: TGTGCCAGCAGCTTACCGCTAGGGATCTATGGTTCACCCCTCCACTTT. Residues: CASSLPLGIYGSPLHF.

In regard to this clone: Since a much larger clone is just one base distant, this may be a read error. The sample holds other DNA sequences that translate to the same CDR3. The rearrangement links TRBV10-3 to TRBJ2-7; 7 nucleotides match TRBD1. The CDR3 covers 15 residues. J lost 6 bases, V lost 5 bases, and 13 bases had no gene match. The germline V gene encodes CDR1 ENHRY and CDR2 SYGVKD. In DNA form, the CDR3 reads TGTGCCATCAGTCAACCGCGACCTACAGGGGTCGAGCAGTACTTC. Its protein product is CAISQPRPTGVEQYF.

This clone was observed at least ten times. The chain combines TRBV2 with TRBJ2-2; unclear D gene. This CDR3 region has 12 residues. Germline CDR1 and CDR2: SNHLY and FYNNEI. V was cut by 6 bases and J by 2 bases, with 4 bases left in between. CDR3 loop: CASSRNTGELFF. In nucleotides, the CDR3 is TGTGCCAGCAGCAGAAACACCGGGGAGCTGTTTTTT.

This clone was recorded many times. This sequence joins TRBV5-1 and TRBJ1-1; possibly TRBD1 for D (5 bases). Per the germline V gene, CDR1 is SGHRS and CDR2 is YFSETQ. The CDR3 covers 14 residues. V was clipped by 4 bases and J by 4 bases, with 14 bases between them. The CDR3 sequence: CASSRRGESTEAFF. CDR3 nucleotides: TGCGCCAGCAGCCGGAGAGGGGAAAGCACTGAAGCTTTCTTT. Using reference TRBV5-1 and TRBJ1-1 for the parts outside the CDR3, the full variable domain is KAGVTQTPRYLIKTRGQQVTLSCSPISGHRSVSWYQQTPGQGLQFLFEYFSETQRNKGNFPGRFSGRQFSNSRSEMNVSTLELGDSALYLCASSRRGESTEAFFGQGTRLTVV.

This clone occurred many times. The rearrangement links TRBV6-2 or TRBV6-3 to TRBJ2-3, with TRBD1 matching over 8 bases. V shed 7 bases and J 6 bases; nucleotides not matched to a gene: 9. This CDR3 is built from 14 residues. The germline V gene has CDR1 MNHEY and CDR2 SVGEGT. CDR3 amino acids: CASTEDRALDTQYF. The CDR3 nucleotides read TGTGCCAGCACTGAGGACAGGGCTCTCGATACGCAGTATTTT.

The V call is TRBV3-1, the J call TRBJ2-1, with D possibly being TRBD2 (6 bases). The CDR3 runs 13 residues. V lost 4 bases and J lost 10, with 14 bases in between. Germline V CDR1 and CDR2: LGHDT, YNNKEL (reference sequence). The CDR3 DNA reads as TGTGCCAGCAGCCTACGAACTCTAGCGGAGCAGTTCTTC. This encodes CASSLRTLAEQFF.

In its sample, this clone was seen a few times. This may arise from a read error, as a much more abundant clone is one base away. This chain joins TRBV19 and TRBJ1-1; D is undetermined. CDR1 and CDR2 (germline): LNHDA, SQIVND (reference sequence). The CDR3 length is 14 residues. The DNA for the CDR3 is TGTGCCAGTAGTATACTTGGGGTTAACACTGAAGCTCTCTTT. Its translation: CASSILGVNTEALF.

This clone came up many times. The rearrangement links TRBV24-1 to TRBJ2-5; D remains ambiguous. This CDR3 contains 16 residues. V shed 6 bases and J shed 1 base, with 17 bases lying between them. Per the germline V gene, CDR1 is KGHDR and CDR2 is SFDVKD. The CDR3: CATSTASYPSQETQYF. Written as DNA, the CDR3 is TGTGCCACCAGTACGGCTAGTTATCCCAGCCAAGAGACCCAGTACTTC.

In its sample, this clone was seen many times. The chain couples TRBV20-1 to TRBJ2-7, with 7 bases aligning to TRBD1. The CDR3 is 12 residues long. The germline V gene encodes CDR1 DFQATT and CDR2 SNEGSKA (reference sequence). Trimming took 5 bases from V and 4 from J; bases not matched to a gene: 5. CDR3 sequence reads: CSAATGPYEQYF. The CDR3 nucleotides read TGCAGTGCTGCGACAGGGCCGTACGAGCAGTACTTC.

About this clone: A read error may produce the germline difference seen at one junction end. The chain links TRBV7-8 to TRBJ1-5; 7 bases are a match to TRBD1. Germline lookup yields CDR1 SGHVS and CDR2 FQNEAQ. The CDR3 sequence is 13 residues long. The chain's CDR3 is CASSRGGNQPKHF. CDR3 sequence (DNA): TGTGCCAGCAGCAGAGGGGGCAATCAGCCCAAGCATTTT.

In this sample, this clone turned up a few times. The V and J genes are TRBV28 and TRBJ2-7; perhaps D is TRBD1 or TRBD2 (6 bases each). CDR1 and CDR2 (germline): MDHEN, SYDVKM. The CDR3 runs 17 residues. The ends were cut back, 1 base at V and 9 bases at J, with 25 bases in the middle. The CDR3 protein is CASSLYIRGQGQEGQYF. The CDR3 DNA sequence: TGTGCCAGCAGTTTATATATCCGTGGTCAGGGGCAGGAGGGGCAGTACTTC.

V gene TRBV6-1 combines with J gene TRBJ2-1; D call uncertain. The V and J ends lost 6 bases and 0 bases respectively, with 6 bases between them. CDR1 MNHNS and CDR2 SASEGT come from the germline V gene. The CDR3 totals 13 residues. The CDR3 bases are TGTGCCAGCAGCCAGTACTCCTACAATGAGCAGTTCTTC. Translated, it gives CASSQYSYNEQFF.

This clone was recorded a few times. V is TRBV28 and J is TRBJ2-2; 9 nucleotides match TRBD1. Germline V gives CDR1 MDHEN, CDR2 SYDVKM. The ends lost 4 bases at V and 2 bases at J; junction bases unmatched: 8. There are 17 residues in the CDR3. The DNA for the CDR3 is TGTGCCAGCAGTTCAACCGGGACAGGGATTAACACCGGGGAGCTGTTTTTT. It specifies CASSSTGTGINTGELFF.

This clone has at least ten counts. The chain joins TRBV3-1 to TRBJ2-7; D unclear. The CDR3 sequence is 13 residues long. The V end lost 1 base, the J end lost 9 bases, and 13 bases lay between the germline ends. The V gene's germline CDR1 is LGHDT and CDR2 YNNKEL (reference sequence). The CDR3 sequence: CASSQGDDSGQYF. As DNA, the CDR3 is TGTGCCAGCAGCCAAGGAGATGATTCGGGGCAGTACTTC.

This clone was detected a few times. This may be a read error: a much more frequent sequence differs by one nucleotide. Other DNA sequences within the sample encode an identical CDR3. This chain joins TRBV24-1 and TRBJ2-5, with a tentative D call TRBD2 (6 bases). Per the germline V gene, CDR1 is KGHDR and CDR2 is SFDVKD. The CDR3 extends over 14 amino acids. The germline V and J ends were trimmed by 1 base and 8 bases, with 13 bases remaining between them. CDR3 sequence reads: CATSDLGGAGTQYF. The CDR3 DNA reads as TGTGCCACCAGTGATTTAGGAGGGGCCGGTACCCAGTACTTC.

Points on this clone: Sequence at one end of the junction differs from germline and may be a read error. The chain links TRBV6-1 to TRBJ2-7; no clear D gene. The CDR3 loop spans 11 amino acids. Germline lookup yields CDR1 MNHNS and CDR2 SASEGT. CDR3 sequence: CASIKFYERYF. The CDR3 bases are TGTGCCAGCATTAAATTCTACGAGCGGTACTTC.